The TCR beta chain described here comes from a study of cytomegalovirus exposure and HLA in healthy donors. From germline, CDR1 is MNHEY and CDR2 SMNVEV (reference sequence). This CDR3 is built from 13 residues. Germline trimming cut 4 bases from V and 4 bases from J; bases unmatched to any gene: 3. Amplification used 60 Vbeta primers and 13 Jbeta primers. Generated by immunoSEQ multiplex PCR, the TCRdb table keeps only in-frame clones and is missing some. Of approximately 220,000 clones in the sample, over 80% were seen once. The sequenced sample was PBMCs. This TCR came from a boy aged 2 to 10 in good health and CMV-seronegative. The rearrangement joins TRBV27 to TRBJ1-2; 7 bases fit TRBD1. CDR3 residues: CASSSGGSYGYTF. In DNA, the CDR3 is TGTGCCAGCAGTTCAGGGGGGAGCTATGGCTACACCTTC.